This TCR beta chain was sequenced for a study of response to subunit inactivated influenza vaccine. Study observations and caveats: It was suggested by the authors that few new T cells are recruited by each seasonal influenza vaccination.

A single record per CDR3 protein comes from TCRdb applying MiXCR to the RT-PCR reads. The sample records 500,000 to 650,000 distinct CDR3 sequences, roughly 8.2% being singletons. The CDR3 spans 18 residues. CDR1 and CDR2 (germline): LGHDT, YNNKEL (reference sequence). About this clonotype: What it binds is unknown. At one end, the junction sequence differs from germline, possibly due to a read error.

The TCR sequence derives from a man aged 50 to 69 who received an inactivated influenza vaccine. Sequences were derived from PBMCs from blood, sampled around 25 months after vaccination. The chain is built from TRBV3-1 and TRBJ1-1; 7 bases line up with TRBD1. The CDR3 bases are TGTGCCTGCAGCCACCGTTCGCTTACAGGGGAACGGAACACTGAAGCTTTCTTT. Its protein is CACSHRSLTGERNTEAFF. Variable domain in full (rest from reference TRBV3-1 and TRBJ1-1): DTAVSQTPKYLVTQMGNDKSIKCEQNLGHDTMYWYKQDSKKFLKIMFSYNNKELIINETVPNRFSPKSPDKAHLNLHINSLELGDSAVYFCACSHRSLTGERNTEAFFGQGTRLTVV.